This passage covers 14 T cell receptor beta chains from one sample sequenced in a study of blood T cell repertoires in COVID-19. The data were produced by immunoSEQ multiplex PCR, yet TCRdb's version contains in-frame clones alone and is incomplete. The table includes 150,000 to 160,000 clones, about 85% detected once. The sample comprised peripheral blood. The receptors stem from a man aged 60 to 75 with COVID-19, enrolled during active disease.

The V gene is TRBV5-5, the J gene TRBJ1-2, with D perhaps matching TRBD1 (5 bases). V was clipped by 0 bases and J by 2 bases, with 17 bases between them. There are 17 residues in the CDR3. Germline V gene sequence: CDR1 SGHKS, CDR2 YYEKEE (reference sequence). CDR3 loop: CASSLEGQGWANYGYTF. The CDR3 DNA reads as TGTGCCAGCAGCTTGGAGGGGCAGGGTTGGGCCAACTATGGCTACACCTTC.

This clone has more than one count but fewer than ten. The chain employs TRBV9 and TRBJ1-2; tentatively, D is TRBD1 (5 bases). V was trimmed by 0 bases and J by 8 bases, leaving 17 bases between them. This CDR3 is 15 amino acids long. The germline V gene has CDR1 SGDLS and CDR2 YYNGEE. CDR3 loop: CASSVGGTQTRGYTF. The CDR3 nucleotides are TGTGCCAGCAGCGTAGGGGGGACTCAAACTCGGGGCTACACCTTC.

The gene calls are TRBV21-1 and TRBJ1-2; the DNA was not compared with TRBD1, the D call given in the table. TRBV21-1 is an annotated pseudogene. The CDR3 is made up of 16 amino acids. CDR3 DNA: TGTGCCAGCAGCACCACCTGTCGCAGGGAATACTATGGCTACACCTTC. Its translation: CASSTTCRREYYGYTF.

V and J are TRBV28 and TRBJ1-5; 9 positions agree with TRBD1. CDR1 is MDHEN and CDR2 is SYDVKM in the germline V gene. V gave up 5 bases and J gave up 3 bases; unmatched junction bases: 5. The CDR3 runs 15 residues. The CDR3 DNA reads as TGTGCCAGCAGTAGCGGACAGGGGAACAATCAGCCCCAGCATTTT. Translation: CASSSGQGNNQPQHF. Drawing the rest from reference TRBV28 and TRBJ1-5, the complete variable domain is DVKVTQSSRYLVKRTGEKVFLECVQDMDHENMFWYRQDPGLGLRLIYFSYDVKMKEKGDIPEGYSVSREKKERFSLILESASTNQTSMYLCASSSGQGNNQPQHFGDGTRLSIL.

The V call is TRBV3-1 (or the pseudogene TRBV3-2), the J call TRBJ1-4; D is possibly TRBD1 (6 bases). The CDR3 runs to 18 residues. Germline V lookup: CDR1 LGHDT, CDR2 YNNKEL (reference sequence). The V end was cut by 0 bases, the J end by 3 bases, with 17 bases between. The CDR3 nucleotides read TGTGCCAGCAGCCAAGAGCCGGGTGGGGGCCGCCCTAATGAAAAACTGTTTTTT. Residues: CASSQEPGGGRPNEKLFF.

The genes are TRBV18 and TRBJ1-1; 7 bases are shared with TRBD1. J lost 11 bases, V lost 3 bases, and 12 bases had no gene match. Germline values: CDR1 KGHSH, CDR2 LQKENI. The CDR3 length is 14 residues. DNA of the CDR3: TGTGCCAGCTCACCCCAGACAGGGACAACCGAGGCTTTCTTT. Translated, it gives CASSPQTGTTEAFF.

CDR3 in DNA: TGTGCCAGCAGCTACCGGGACAGGGAATACAATGAGCAGTTCTTC. It specifies CASSYRDREYNEQFF. This sequence joins TRBV5-8 and TRBJ2-1, with TRBD1 matching over 9 bases. The germline CDR1 and CDR2 sequences are SGHTS and YDEGEE. V lost 3 bases, J lost 4 bases, and 5 bases stayed unmatched. The CDR3 is 15 amino acids.

This chain joins TRBV6-5 and TRBJ1-1; D is uncertain. The V and J ends lost 4 bases and 5 bases respectively, with 11 bases between them. CDR1 and CDR2 (germline): MNHEY, SVGAGI. The CDR3 sequence is 13 residues long. CDR3: CASSSRVWTEAFF. The CDR3 DNA sequence: TGTGCCAGCAGTTCGCGTGTCTGGACTGAAGCTTTCTTT.

V gene TRBV4-2 combines with J gene TRBJ1-4; no clear D gene. The CDR3 totals 15 residues. Germline V lookup: CDR1 LGHNA, CDR2 YNFKEQ. The V end lost 5 bases, the J end lost 2 bases, and 12 bases lay between the germline ends. CDR3 nucleotide sequence: TGTGCCAGCAGCTCACCGGGTCACACTAATGAAAAACTGTTTTTT. Translating gives CASSSPGHTNEKLFF.

The rearrangement joins TRBV11-2 to TRBJ1-1, with D possibly matching TRBD1 (6 bases). This CDR3 contains 13 residues. Germline V gene sequence: CDR1 SGHAT, CDR2 FQNNGV. V was cut by 5 bases and J by 7 bases, with 14 bases left in between. CDR3 bases: TGTGCCAGCAGCCTTGGCAGGGGCGGTGAAGCTTTCTTT. It translates to CASSLGRGGEAFF.

This chain links TRBV11-2 with TRBJ1-2; no clear D. The V gene lost 3 bases and the J gene lost 4 bases, with 9 bases spanning the gap. This CDR3 spans 13 amino acids. The germline V gene has CDR1 SGHAT and CDR2 FQNNGV. The CDR3 coding sequence is TGTGCCAGCAGCTTCTCCCCGGGCTATGGCTACACCTTC. Translated, it gives CASSFSPGYGYTF.

This chain uses TRBV5-4 with TRBJ2-3; 12 bases agree with TRBD2. The CDR3 loop spans 16 amino acids. Germline values: CDR1 SGHNT, CDR2 YYREEE (reference sequence). With 2 bases clipped from V and 0 bases from J, the junction kept 1 base outside the gene matches. CDR3 coding DNA: TGTGCCAGCAGCTTAGGACTAGCGGGGAGCACAGATACGCAGTATTTT. Translated, it gives CASSLGLAGSTDTQYF.

The chain couples TRBV5-1 to TRBJ2-3; the match to TRBD2 covers 10 bases. This CDR3 has 16 amino acids. CDR1 and CDR2 (germline): SGHRS, YFSETQ. Trimming cost V 1 base and J 1 base; bases outside gene matches: 3. The CDR3, as DNA: TGCGCCAGCAGCTTGAGTCTAGCGGGGGGCACAGATACGCAGTATTTT. Translation gives CASSLSLAGGTDTQYF.

The chain employs TRBV2 and TRBJ1-6; 10 bases align to TRBD1. The CDR3 contains 17 residues. Germline V gene sequence: CDR1 SNHLY, CDR2 FYNNEI. Germline trimming cut 6 bases from V and 10 bases from J; bases unmatched to any gene: 15. The chain's CDR3 is CASSERTGGHSQSPLHF. CDR3 DNA: TGTGCCAGCAGCGAGAGGACAGGGGGTCACTCTCAATCACCCCTCCACTTT.